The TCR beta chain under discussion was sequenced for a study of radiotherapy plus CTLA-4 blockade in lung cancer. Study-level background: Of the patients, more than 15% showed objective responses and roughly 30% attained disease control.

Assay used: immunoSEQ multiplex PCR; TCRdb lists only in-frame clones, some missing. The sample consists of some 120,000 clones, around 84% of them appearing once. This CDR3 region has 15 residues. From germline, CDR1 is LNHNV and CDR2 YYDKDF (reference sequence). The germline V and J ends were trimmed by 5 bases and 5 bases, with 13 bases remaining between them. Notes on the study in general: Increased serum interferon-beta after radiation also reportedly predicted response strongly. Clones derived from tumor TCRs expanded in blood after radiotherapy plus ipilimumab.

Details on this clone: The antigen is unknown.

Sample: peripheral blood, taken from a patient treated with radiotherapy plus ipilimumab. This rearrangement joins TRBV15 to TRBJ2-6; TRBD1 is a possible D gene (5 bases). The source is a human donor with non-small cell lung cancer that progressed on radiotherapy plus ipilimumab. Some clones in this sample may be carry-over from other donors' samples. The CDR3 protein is CATSETALWANVLTF. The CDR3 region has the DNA TGTGCCACCAGCGAGACAGCCTTATGGGCCAACGTCCTGACTTTC.